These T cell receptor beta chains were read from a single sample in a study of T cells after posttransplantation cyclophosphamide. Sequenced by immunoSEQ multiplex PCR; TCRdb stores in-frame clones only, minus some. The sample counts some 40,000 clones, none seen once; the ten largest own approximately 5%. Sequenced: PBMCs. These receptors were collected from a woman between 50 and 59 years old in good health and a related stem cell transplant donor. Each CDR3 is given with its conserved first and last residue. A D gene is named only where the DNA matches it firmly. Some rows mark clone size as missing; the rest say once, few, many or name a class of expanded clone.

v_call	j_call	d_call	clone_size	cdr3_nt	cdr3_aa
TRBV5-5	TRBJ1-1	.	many	TGTGCCAGCAGCACAGAGACAGTAAACACTGAAGCTTTCTTT	CASSTETVNTEAFF
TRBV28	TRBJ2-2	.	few	TGTGCCAGCAGTTTCGGTTACACCGGGGAGCTGTTTTTT	CASSFGYTGELFF
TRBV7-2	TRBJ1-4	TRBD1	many	TGTGCCAGCAGCTTAGGGGACAGGGTCGACGAAAAACTGTTTTTT	CASSLGDRVDEKLFF
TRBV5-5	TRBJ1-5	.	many	TGTGCCAGCAGCTTGGGGGCCACAGGGCTCAATCAGCCCCAGCATTTT	CASSLGATGLNQPQHF
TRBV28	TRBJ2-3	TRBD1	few	TGTGCCAGCAGTCCGGGACAGGAATTCACAGATACGCAGTATTTT	CASSPGQEFTDTQYF
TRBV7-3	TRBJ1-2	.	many	TGTGCCAGCAGCCCCCAGCTGGGGGGGGGCAACTATGGCTACACCTTC	CASSPQLGGGNYGYTF
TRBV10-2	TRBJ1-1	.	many	TGCGCCAGCAGTGATGGGGGGGCGAACACTGAAGCTTTCTTT	CASSDGGANTEAFF
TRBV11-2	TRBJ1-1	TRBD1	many	TGTGCCAGCAGCCGCGGCTTGGGACAGGGGGGCGAAGCTTTCTTT	CASSRGLGQGGEAFF
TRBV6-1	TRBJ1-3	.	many	TGTGCCAGTATTTACTCTGGAAACACCATATATTTT	CASIYSGNTIYF
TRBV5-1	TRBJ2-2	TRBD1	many	TGCGCCAGCGGGACAGGGTCGAACACCGGGGAGCTGTTTTTT	CASGTGSNTGELFF
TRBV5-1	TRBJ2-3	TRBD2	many	TGCGCCAGCAGCCCCCGGGGAGGGGCACTGAATACGCAGTATTTT	CASSPRGGALNTQYF
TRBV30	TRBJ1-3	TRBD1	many	TGTGCCTGGAGTGAACAGACAGGGCGCTCTGGAAACACCATATATTTT	CAWSEQTGRSGNTIYF
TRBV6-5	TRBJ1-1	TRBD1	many	TGTGCCAGCACCCGAGACAGGGGTGGGTCTGAAGCTTTCTTT	CASTRDRGGSEAFF
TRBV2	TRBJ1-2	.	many	TGTGCCAGCAGCCCTGTGACACCTGACTATGGCTACACCTTC	CASSPVTPDYGYTF
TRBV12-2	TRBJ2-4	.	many	TGTGCAAGTCGCTTTCCTGACACAGAAAAAAACATTCAGTACTTC	CASRFPDTEKNIQYF
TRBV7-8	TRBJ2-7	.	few	TGTGCCAGCAGCTCCGGGACACGGACCTACGAGCAGTACTTC	CASSSGTRTYEQYF
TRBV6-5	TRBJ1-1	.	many	TGTGCCAGCAGTTCATCGTGGACAGAGAACACTGAAGCTTTCTTT	CASSSSWTENTEAFF
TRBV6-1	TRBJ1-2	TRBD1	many	TGTGCCAGCAGTATAGGACAGGGCGTCTATGGCTACACCTTC	CASSIGQGVYGYTF
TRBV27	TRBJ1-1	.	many	TGTGCCAGCAGTTTAAGGGGGAACACTGAAGCTTTCTTT	CASSLRGNTEAFF
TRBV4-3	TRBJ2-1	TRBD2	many	TGCGCCAGCAGCCAAGAGGTTAGCGGGGGGCCTATGGATGAGCAGTTCTTC	CASSQEVSGGPMDEQFF
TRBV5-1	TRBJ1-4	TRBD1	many	TGCGCCAGCAGCGCATCGACAGGGTATAATGAAAAACTGTTTTTT	CASSASTGYNEKLFF
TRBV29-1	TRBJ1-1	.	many	TGCAGCGTCGGGCACAGGGAGCACACTGAAGCTTTCTTT	CSVGHREHTEAFF
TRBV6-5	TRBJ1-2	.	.	TGTGCCAGCGGGGGGACGGCTGGACATGGCTACACCTTC	CASGGTAGHGYTF
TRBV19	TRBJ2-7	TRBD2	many	TGTGCCAGTAGTTTCCTAGCGGGGGGTCCCACATCCGAGCAGTACTTC	CASSFLAGGPTSEQYF
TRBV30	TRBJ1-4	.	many	TGTGCCTGGAGTGTACAAACGGGGAGAGGTGAAAAACTGTTTTTT	CAWSVQTGRGEKLFF
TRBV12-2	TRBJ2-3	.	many	TGTGCAAGTCGCTTCAATCCCACAGATACGCAGTATTTT	CASRFNPTDTQYF
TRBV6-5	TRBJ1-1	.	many	TGTGCCAGCAGTAACCGGAACGGGGGTATGGCTTTCTTT	CASSNRNGGMAFF
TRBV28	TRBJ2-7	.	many	TGTGCCAGCACCTCCTGGAGGGATTCCTACGAGCAGTACTTC	CASTSWRDSYEQYF
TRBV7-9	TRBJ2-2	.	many	TGTGCCAGCCTCCCCCTCCGGGGGAACACCGGGGAGCTGTTTTTT	CASLPLRGNTGELFF
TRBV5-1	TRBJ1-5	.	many	TGCGCCAGCCGCGGGGGCAACGCCTATAGCAATCAGCCCCAGCATTTT	CASRGGNAYSNQPQHF
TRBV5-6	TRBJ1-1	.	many	TGTGCCAGCAGCTCCCGAAGCCACAGGGTAACGAACACTGAAGCTTTCTTT	CASSSRSHRVTNTEAFF
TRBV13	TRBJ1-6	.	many	TGTGCCAGCAGCTTAGGCCTCGGGTATGGCAGTTCACCCCTCCACTTT	CASSLGLGYGSSPLHF
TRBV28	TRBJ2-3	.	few	TGTGCCAGCACCTCCAGGGGTGGAAGCACAGATACGCAGTATTTT	CASTSRGGSTDTQYF
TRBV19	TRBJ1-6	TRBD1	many	TGTGCCAGTAGGAGGGACAGGGCCGATAATTCACCCCTCCACTTT	CASRRDRADNSPLHF
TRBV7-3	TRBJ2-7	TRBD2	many	TGTGCCAGCAGCTTAAAGGGGGGGACTAGCGCCGGACAGTTCGAGCAGTACTTC	CASSLKGGTSAGQFEQYF
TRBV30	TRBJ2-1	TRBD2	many	TGTGCCTGGGGACTAGCATCTGAGCAGTTCTTC	CAWGLASEQFF
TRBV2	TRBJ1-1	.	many	TGTGCCAGCATTCAGAACACTGAAGCTTTCTTT	CASIQNTEAFF
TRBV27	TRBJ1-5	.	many	TGTGCCAGCAGACCCGGAAGGGGATTGGGAGGAGGTCAGCCCCAGCATTTT	CASRPGRGLGGGQPQHF
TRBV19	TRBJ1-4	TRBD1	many	TGTGCCAGTAGTACCCAGGGGGCTGGAGAAAAACTGTTTTTT	CASSTQGAGEKLFF
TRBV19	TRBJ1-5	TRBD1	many	TGTGCCAGTAGTATGCAAATAGGGGACAGTAGCAATCAGCCCCAGCATTTT	CASSMQIGDSSNQPQHF
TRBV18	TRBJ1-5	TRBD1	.	TGTGCCAGCTCCGACCGAGGGGGCAGGGGATCCAATCAGCCCCAGCATTTT	CASSDRGGRGSNQPQHF
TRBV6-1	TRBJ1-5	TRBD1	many	TGTGCCAGCAGGGAAACAGGGGCTCCGTGGCAGCCCCAGCATTTT	CASRETGAPWQPQHF
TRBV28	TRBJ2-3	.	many	TGTGCCAGCAACGATAACCCCGGGATACCTCGCACAGATACGCAGTATTTT	CASNDNPGIPRTDTQYF
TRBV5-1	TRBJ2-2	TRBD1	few	TGCGCCAGCAGCACGTCCGGGACAGAGCACACCGGGGAGCTGTTTTTT	CASSTSGTEHTGELFF
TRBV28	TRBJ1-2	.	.	TGTGCCAGCAGTCGGAGACAACAGGGTTTTTACCATGGCTACACCTTC	CASSRRQQGFYHGYTF
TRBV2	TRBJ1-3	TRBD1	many	TGTGCCAGCAGTTCGACAGGGGGTACTGGAAACACCATATATTTT	CASSSTGGTGNTIYF